A selection of T cell receptor beta chains follows, all from one sample in a study of T cell changes during pregnancy in multiple sclerosis. Using immunoSEQ multiplex PCR, the repertoire was profiled, and TCRdb retains in-frame clones only, with some absent. The sample gives tens of thousands of clones, around 94% of which show up once; more than 1.5% is in the top ten. Source: peripheral blood, taken after pregnancy. These receptors all stem from a female donor in good health, enrolled as a control in a pregnancy study. Both conserved end residues are part of each CDR3. D genes are given only for firm matches. Clone size is shown for a subset of rows, as once, few, many or a class of expanded clone.

d_call: NA; v_call: TRBV9; j_call: TRBJ1-3; clone_size: NA; cdr3_aa: CASSVEGGSGARSGNTIYF; cdr3_nt: TGTGCCAGCAGCGTAGAAGGGGGTAGTGGGGCGCGCTCTGGAAACACCATATATTTT
d_call: NA; v_call: TRBV6-5; j_call: TRBJ2-1; clone_size: NA; cdr3_aa: CASSWGERSNEQFF; cdr3_nt: TGTGCCAGCAGTTGGGGGGAGAGGAGTAATGAGCAGTTCTTC
d_call: NA; v_call: TRBV4-2; j_call: TRBJ2-1; clone_size: NA; cdr3_aa: CASSQKLSGSSYNEQFF; cdr3_nt: TGTGCCAGCAGCCAAAAGTTATCGGGGAGCTCCTACAATGAGCAGTTCTTC
d_call: NA; v_call: TRBV28; j_call: TRBJ1-5; clone_size: NA; cdr3_aa: CAGSAGGLFSNQPQHF; cdr3_nt: TGTGCCGGATCGGCGGGGGGCTTATTCAGCAATCAGCCCCAGCATTTT
d_call: NA; v_call: TRBV28; j_call: TRBJ1-2; clone_size: NA; cdr3_aa: CASSLAGPNYGYTF; cdr3_nt: TGTGCCAGCAGTTTGGCAGGGCCTAACTATGGCTACACCTTC
d_call: TRBD1; v_call: TRBV2; j_call: TRBJ1-1; clone_size: NA; cdr3_aa: CASRGQENTEAFF; cdr3_nt: TGTGCCAGCAGGGGACAGGAGAACACTGAAGCTTTCTTT
d_call: TRBD1; v_call: TRBV7-2; j_call: TRBJ1-2; clone_size: NA; cdr3_aa: CASSLAAPGQGRGYTF; cdr3_nt: TGTGCCAGCAGCTTAGCGGCACCGGGACAGGGTAGGGGCTACACCTTC
d_call: TRBD1; v_call: TRBV19; j_call: TRBJ1-3; clone_size: NA; cdr3_aa: CASSATGPGNTIYF; cdr3_nt: TGTGCCAGTAGTGCGACAGGGCCTGGAAACACCATATATTTT
d_call: TRBD2; v_call: TRBV18; j_call: TRBJ2-2; clone_size: NA; cdr3_aa: CASSPSSRGVGGELFF; cdr3_nt: TGTGCCAGCTCACCATCCAGCCGGGGGGTCGGCGGGGAGCTGTTTTTT
d_call: TRBD2; v_call: TRBV4-1; j_call: TRBJ2-7; clone_size: NA; cdr3_aa: CASSQGLAEPYEQYF; cdr3_nt: TGCGCCAGCAGCCAAGGACTAGCGGAGCCCTACGAGCAGTACTTC
d_call: NA; v_call: TRBV10-2; j_call: TRBJ2-7; clone_size: NA; cdr3_aa: CASSESSDSEQYF; cdr3_nt: TGCGCCAGCAGTGAGTCAAGCGACAGCGAGCAGTACTTC
d_call: NA; v_call: TRBV6-5; j_call: TRBJ1-2; clone_size: NA; cdr3_aa: CASSYDRGLGDYTF; cdr3_nt: TGTGCCAGCAGTTACGATCGGGGGTTAGGTGACTACACCTTC
d_call: TRBD2; v_call: TRBV5-1; j_call: TRBJ2-1; clone_size: NA; cdr3_aa: CASSYGLAGGPGEQFF; cdr3_nt: TGCGCCAGCAGCTACGGACTAGCGGGAGGGCCGGGTGAGCAGTTCTTC
d_call: NA; v_call: TRBV5-1; j_call: TRBJ1-1; clone_size: NA; cdr3_aa: CASSLDTGLMGEAFF; cdr3_nt: TGCGCCAGCAGCTTGGATACCGGCTTAATGGGCGAAGCTTTCTTT
d_call: NA; v_call: TRBV4-1; j_call: TRBJ2-1; clone_size: NA; cdr3_aa: CASSEVDILSYNEQFF; cdr3_nt: TGCGCCAGCAGCGAAGTCGACATCCTCTCCTACAATGAGCAGTTCTTC
d_call: NA; v_call: TRBV28; j_call: TRBJ1-2; clone_size: NA; cdr3_aa: CASSLQTAAFYGYTF; cdr3_nt: TGTGCCAGCAGTCTTCAGACTGCAGCCTTCTATGGCTACACCTTC
d_call: TRBD1; v_call: TRBV6-4; j_call: TRBJ2-1; clone_size: NA; cdr3_aa: CASSLRTGLGVNEQFF; cdr3_nt: TGTGCCAGCAGCCTTAGGACAGGGCTAGGGGTGAATGAGCAGTTCTTC
d_call: TRBD1; v_call: TRBV10-3; j_call: TRBJ2-1; clone_size: NA; cdr3_aa: CAISESTGGYNEQFF; cdr3_nt: TGTGCCATCAGTGAGTCGACAGGGGGCTACAATGAGCAGTTCTTC
d_call: TRBD1; v_call: TRBV5-5; j_call: TRBJ2-2; clone_size: NA; cdr3_aa: CASSRDRLAGELFF; cdr3_nt: TGTGCCAGCAGCCGGGACAGGTTGGCCGGGGAGCTGTTTTTT
d_call: TRBD1; v_call: TRBV5-1; j_call: TRBJ2-7; clone_size: once; cdr3_aa: CASSFSGTASYEQYF; cdr3_nt: TGCGCCAGCAGCTTTTCCGGGACAGCGTCCTACGAGCAGTACTTC
d_call: NA; v_call: TRBV7-9; j_call: TRBJ1-4; clone_size: NA; cdr3_aa: CASSPPVTNEKLFF; cdr3_nt: TGTGCCAGCAGCCCACCGGTTACTAATGAAAAACTGTTTTTT
d_call: TRBD1; v_call: TRBV28; j_call: TRBJ1-1; clone_size: NA; cdr3_aa: CASSLRDKTGGFPNTEAFF; cdr3_nt: TGTGCCAGCAGTTTACGGGATAAGACAGGGGGCTTCCCGAACACTGAAGCTTTCTTT
d_call: NA; v_call: TRBV6-1; j_call: TRBJ2-4; clone_size: NA; cdr3_aa: CASSHLTLAKNIQYF; cdr3_nt: TGTGCCAGCAGCCACCTCACTTTAGCCAAAAACATTCAGTACTTC
d_call: NA; v_call: TRBV9; j_call: TRBJ1-2; clone_size: NA; cdr3_aa: CASSVAGGRRGYTF; cdr3_nt: TGTGCCAGCAGCGTAGCGGGCGGGAGACGGGGCTACACCTTC
d_call: NA; v_call: TRBV28; j_call: TRBJ2-7; clone_size: NA; cdr3_aa: CASSPPGITYEQYF; cdr3_nt: TGTGCCAGCAGTCCCCCCGGGATAACCTACGAGCAGTACTTC
d_call: NA; v_call: TRBV15; j_call: TRBJ2-7; clone_size: NA; cdr3_aa: CATSRVAGSYEQYF; cdr3_nt: TGTGCCACCAGCAGAGTTGCGGGATCCTACGAGCAGTACTTC
d_call: NA; v_call: TRBV5-1; j_call: TRBJ2-7; clone_size: NA; cdr3_aa: CASSLTLPGSIYEQYF; cdr3_nt: TGCGCCAGCAGCTTGACCCTACCAGGAAGTATCTACGAGCAGTACTTC
d_call: NA; v_call: TRBV4-2; j_call: TRBJ2-2; clone_size: NA; cdr3_aa: CASSQETSSGELFF; cdr3_nt: TGTGCCAGCAGCCAGGAAACTAGTTCCGGGGAGCTGTTTTTT
d_call: NA; v_call: TRBV6-5; j_call: TRBJ2-2; clone_size: NA; cdr3_aa: CASSYISGELFF; cdr3_nt: TGTGCCAGCAGTTACATCTCCGGGGAGCTGTTTTTT
d_call: NA; v_call: TRBV2; j_call: TRBJ1-2; clone_size: NA; cdr3_aa: CASSPQNYGYTF; cdr3_nt: TGTGCCAGCAGTCCCCAGAACTATGGCTACACCTTC
d_call: NA; v_call: TRBV18; j_call: TRBJ2-1; clone_size: once; cdr3_aa: CASSPPQVNEQFF; cdr3_nt: TGTGCCAGCTCACCACCGCAGGTGAATGAGCAGTTCTTC
d_call: NA; v_call: TRBV10-3; j_call: TRBJ2-3; clone_size: NA; cdr3_aa: CAISESRVGGNTQYF; cdr3_nt: TGTGCCATCAGTGAGTCCAGGGTGGGAGGAAATACGCAGTATTTT
d_call: NA; v_call: TRBV28; j_call: TRBJ1-1; clone_size: NA; cdr3_aa: CASSPQGTIGAFF; cdr3_nt: TGTGCCAGCAGTCCCCAGGGGACAATTGGGGCTTTCTTT
d_call: TRBD2; v_call: TRBV9; j_call: TRBJ2-7; clone_size: NA; cdr3_aa: CASSVGAGVSYEQYF; cdr3_nt: TGTGCCAGCAGCGTAGGAGCGGGAGTTTCCTACGAGCAGTACTTC
d_call: TRBD1; v_call: TRBV5-1; j_call: TRBJ2-5; clone_size: NA; cdr3_aa: CASSLGQVQETQYF; cdr3_nt: TGCGCCAGCAGCCTAGGACAGGTCCAAGAGACCCAGTACTTC
d_call: NA; v_call: TRBV14; j_call: TRBJ1-2; clone_size: once; cdr3_aa: CASSPSGGGWWDYTF; cdr3_nt: TGTGCCAGCAGCCCTTCCGGTGGAGGGTGGTGGGACTACACCTTC
d_call: NA; v_call: TRBV5-1; j_call: TRBJ2-4; clone_size: once; cdr3_aa: CASSLGSPTKNIQYF; cdr3_nt: TGCGCCAGCAGCTTAGGTAGCCCTACCAAAAACATTCAGTACTTC
d_call: NA; v_call: TRBV10-3; j_call: TRBJ1-1; clone_size: NA; cdr3_aa: CAISKGGGTEAFF; cdr3_nt: TGTGCCATCAGTAAAGGCGGGGGAACTGAAGCTTTCTTT
d_call: TRBD2; v_call: TRBV9; j_call: TRBJ2-4; clone_size: NA; cdr3_aa: CASSPSGSGDIQYF; cdr3_nt: TGTGCCAGCAGCCCGAGCGGGAGTGGGGACATTCAGTACTTC
d_call: TRBD2; v_call: TRBV4-1; j_call: TRBJ2-5; clone_size: NA; cdr3_aa: CASSQGRLAVQETQYF; cdr3_nt: TGCGCCAGCAGCCAAGGTCGGCTAGCGGTACAAGAGACCCAGTACTTC
d_call: NA; v_call: TRBV30; j_call: TRBJ2-7; clone_size: NA; cdr3_aa: CAWSSTREQYF; cdr3_nt: TGTGCCTGGAGTTCAACGCGGGAGCAGTACTTC
d_call: NA; v_call: TRBV4-1; j_call: TRBJ2-1; clone_size: NA; cdr3_aa: CASSQDPSTGFNEQFF; cdr3_nt: TGCGCCAGCAGCCAAGACCCCTCGACAGGTTTCAATGAGCAGTTCTTC
d_call: TRBD1; v_call: TRBV5-4; j_call: TRBJ2-7; clone_size: NA; cdr3_aa: CARLPLTTGDSYEQYF; cdr3_nt: TGTGCCAGACTACCCCTCACCACAGGGGACTCCTACGAGCAGTACTTC
d_call: NA; v_call: TRBV2; j_call: TRBJ2-7; clone_size: NA; cdr3_aa: CASSSGPYEQYF; cdr3_nt: TGTGCCAGCAGTAGCGGGCCCTACGAGCAGTACTTC
d_call: TRBD2; v_call: TRBV7-8; j_call: TRBJ2-1; clone_size: NA; cdr3_aa: CASTPSGREGHEQFF; cdr3_nt: TGTGCCAGCACCCCTTCGGGGCGGGAGGGCCATGAGCAGTTCTTC
d_call: NA; v_call: TRBV11-2; j_call: TRBJ2-7; clone_size: NA; cdr3_aa: CASSLRSAGAWDEQYF; cdr3_nt: TGTGCCAGCAGCTTACGATCCGCAGGGGCCTGGGACGAGCAGTACTTC
d_call: NA; v_call: TRBV2; j_call: TRBJ2-7; clone_size: NA; cdr3_aa: CASSEISGVMQYF; cdr3_nt: TGTGCCAGCAGTGAAATTTCCGGGGTCATGCAGTACTTC
d_call: TRBD2; v_call: TRBV2; j_call: TRBJ2-1; clone_size: NA; cdr3_aa: CASSEALRASGQFF; cdr3_nt: TGTGCCAGCAGTGAAGCGCTTAGGGCTAGCGGGCAGTTCTTC
d_call: TRBD1; v_call: TRBV4-1; j_call: TRBJ1-5; clone_size: NA; cdr3_aa: CASSLRTGDRSNQPQHF; cdr3_nt: TGCGCCAGCAGCCTCCGGACAGGGGATCGAAGCAATCAGCCCCAGCATTTT
d_call: TRBD1; v_call: TRBV28; j_call: TRBJ2-7; clone_size: NA; cdr3_aa: CASSPYEGQGSYEQYF; cdr3_nt: TGTGCCAGCAGCCCTTATGAGGGACAGGGAAGCTACGAGCAGTACTTC
d_call: NA; v_call: TRBV30; j_call: TRBJ1-1; clone_size: few; cdr3_aa: CAWSYRGNTEAFF; cdr3_nt: TGTGCCTGGAGTTACCGGGGGAACACTGAAGCTTTCTTT